These 4 T cell receptor beta chains came from one sample sequenced in a study of human T cells and chemical hapten exposure. Time point of the sample: patch test 2, 6 weeks after DPC sensitization. Described treatment: therapeutic diphenylcyclopropenone sensitization with weekly scalp DPC. TCRdb recomputed calls from the RACE reads with MiXCR, one row per CDR3 protein. In the table there are 35,000 to 45,000 distinct CDR3 sequences, more than 8.5% of which are singletons. Here the sequenced sample was whole blood, taken in connection with sensitization to the hapten diphenylcyclopropenone (DPC). These receptors were obtained from a woman aged 40 to 50 with alopecia areata. Some clones in this sample may be carry-over from other donors' samples.

This clonotype was recorded many times. The chain links TRBV7-3 to TRBJ2-7; D may be TRBD1 (6 bases). Trimming cost V 5 bases and J 3 bases, with 11 bases left between them. The germline V gene encodes CDR1 SGHTA and CDR2 FQGTGA. The CDR3 spans 13 residues. Here the CDR3 reads CASSLHRDYEQYF. DNA of the CDR3: TGTGCCAGCAGCCTCCACAGGGACTACGAGCAGTACTTC.

Only a few counts were recorded for this clonotype. The CDR3 spells CSARGQGPGELFF. CDR3 nucleotide sequence: TGCAGTGCTCGCGGACAGGGCCCCGGGGAGCTGTTTTTT. This sequence joins TRBV20-1 and TRBJ2-2; 8 positions match TRBD1. With V trimmed by 5 bases and J by 6 bases, 5 bases remained unmatched. Germline loops: CDR1 DFQATT, CDR2 SNEGSKA (reference sequence). The CDR3 covers 13 residues.

This clonotype was seen at least ten times. This chain joins TRBV14 and TRBJ2-5; D not resolved. V lost 1 base, J lost 5 bases, and 20 bases lay in between. Germline CDR1 is SGHDN and CDR2 is FVKESK. CDR3 length equals 17 residues. Here the CDR3 DNA reads TGTGCCAGCAGCCAAGCTTTGCCCGGAAGGTTCGTGGAGACCCAGTACTTC. It codes for CASSQALPGRFVETQYF.

This clonotype was counted at least ten times. The chain links TRBV5-1 to TRBJ2-5; D not certain. The V end lost 4 bases, the J end lost 2 bases, and 15 bases lay between the germline ends. There are 15 residues in the CDR3. Germline values: CDR1 SGHRS, CDR2 YFSETQ. The DNA of the CDR3 is TGCGCCAGCAGCGAGGATGTAGGTGGTCAAGAGACCCAGTACTTC. Its protein is CASSEDVGGQETQYF.